A single sample gave rise to the 8 T cell receptor beta chains below, sequenced in a study of blood T cell repertoires in COVID-19. Sequencing was performed with immunoSEQ multiplex PCR; in TCRdb, only in-frame clones are kept and a portion is missing. The table shows tens of thousands of clones, with about 86% occurring only once. The sample taken for sequencing was peripheral blood. The receptors stem from a human donor in a cohort sampled during active COVID-19.

CDR3 coding DNA: TGTGCCAGCAGGGGACTAGCGGGGACCTACAATGAGCAGTTCTTC. Translating it yields CASRGLAGTYNEQFF. The chain uses TRBV2 and TRBJ2-1, with 13 bases lining up with TRBD2. Germline CDR1 and CDR2: SNHLY and FYNNEI. The CDR3 contains 15 residues. V trimming: 6 bases; J trimming: 2 bases; junction bases outside the gene matches: 1.

This clone has only a few counts. This rearrangement joins TRBV10-3 to TRBJ2-7; D possibly corresponds to TRBD1 (5 bases). Trimming shortened V by 4 bases and J by 5 bases, and 12 bases separated the two germline ends. Looked up from germline, CDR1 is ENHRY and CDR2 is SYGVKD. The CDR3 loop spans 13 amino acids. The CDR3 nucleotides are TGTGCCATCAGTGCAGGGTTCGGAGACGAGCAGTACTTC. Amino acid sequence: CAISAGFGDEQYF.

The chain combines TRBV6-5 with TRBJ2-3; 10 positions match TRBD1. In germline, CDR1 is MNHEY, CDR2 SVGAGI. The CDR3 loop spans 15 amino acids. J lost 6 bases, V lost 6 bases, and 9 bases had no gene match. The CDR3 protein is CASSAWDRGTDTQYF. CDR3 DNA sequence: TGTGCCAGCAGCGCCTGGGACAGGGGTACCGATACGCAGTATTTT.

The genes are TRBV6-1 and TRBJ2-1, with TRBD1 matching over 8 bases. Per germline, CDR1 MNHNS and CDR2 SASEGT. The CDR3 spans 16 residues. Unmatched junction bases numbered 5, after V lost 1 base and J lost 3 bases. CDR3: CASSEEAGGFYNEQFF. The CDR3 DNA sequence: TGTGCCAGCAGTGAAGAAGCAGGGGGCTTCTACAATGAGCAGTTCTTC.

The V gene is TRBV18, the J gene TRBJ2-5; D uncertain. The CDR3 runs to 14 residues. Germline assignment: CDR1 KGHSH and CDR2 LQKENI. V was trimmed by 4 bases and J by 0 bases, leaving 9 bases between them. CDR3 DNA sequence: TGTGCCAGCTCACTGACGGAGTACCAAGAGACCCAGTACTTC. The encoded protein is CASSLTEYQETQYF.

This chain uses TRBV5-1 with TRBJ2-3, with 7 bases that match TRBD2. V was clipped by 3 bases and J by 1 base; unmatched bases: 8. The CDR3 contains 16 residues. CDR1 is SGHRS, CDR2 YFSETQ, per germline. The CDR3 is CASSSRLAKGTDTQYF. The CDR3 DNA is TGCGCCAGCAGCTCACGACTAGCTAAAGGCACAGATACGCAGTATTTT.

The gene calls are TRBV2 and TRBJ2-3; D is perhaps TRBD2 (7 bases). Trimming took off 4 bases at V and 2 bases at J, with 10 bases between the two ends. CDR3 size: 14 residues. Germline CDR1 is SNHLY and CDR2 is FYNNEI. The chain's CDR3 is CASSARGATDTQYF. CDR3 bases: TGTGCCAGCAGTGCACGGGGGGCCACAGATACGCAGTATTTT. Drawing the rest from reference TRBV2 and TRBJ2-3, the complete variable domain is EPEVTQTPSHQVTQMGQEVILRCVPISNHLYFYWYRQILGQKVEFLVSFYNNEISEKSEIFDDQFSVERPDGSNFTLKIRSTKLEDSAMYFCASSARGATDTQYFGPGTRLTVL.

About this clone: One end of the junction varies from germline; a read error may be responsible. This chain links TRBV24-1 with TRBJ1-5; 8 bases agree with TRBD1. Germline lookup yields CDR1 KGHDR and CDR2 SFDVKD. CDR3 size: 15 residues. CDR3 in amino acids: CATSDFRQGQSAPAF. CDR3 coding DNA: TGTGCCACCAGTGATTTCAGACAGGGGCAATCAGCCCCAGCATTT.